The 28 T cell receptor beta chains below come from one sample, sequenced in a study of CD8+ T cells in alopecia areata. In each case, RNA was isolated and then reverse transcribed into cDNA as the sequencing template. Assay used: immunoSEQ multiplex PCR; TCRdb lists only in-frame clones, some missing. The profile covers 150,000 to 200,000 clones, with around three fifths appearing a single time and 1.3% taken by the ten largest. Treatment described: oral pan-JAK inhibitor, 5-10 mg twice daily. Material: CD4+ T cells sorted from blood, obtained around week 49, from a patient treated with tofacitinib. These TCRs come from a human donor with alopecia areata.

This clone turned up a few times. The chain is built from TRBV11-2 and TRBJ2-7; no clear D gene. This CDR3 spans 13 amino acids. V dropped 5 bases and J dropped 9 bases, with 17 bases sitting between them. Germline-derived CDR1 and CDR2 are SGHAT and FQNNGV. In DNA, the CDR3 is TGTGCCAGCAGCGCCGACCTTGAGCTAGTGCAGTACTTC. Protein: CASSADLELVQYF.

This chain connects TRBV29-1 to TRBJ2-7; a possible D gene is TRBD2 (6 bases). V lost 2 bases, J lost 5 bases, and 10 bases lay in between. CDR3 length: 12 amino acids. Germline CDR1 SQVTM, CDR2 ANQGSEA. The CDR3 sequence is CSVETGGNEQYF. The CDR3 DNA follows: TGCAGCGTTGAAACCGGCGGGAACGAGCAGTACTTC.

The chain joins TRBV5-6 to TRBJ2-7, with D perhaps TRBD1 or TRBD2 (5 bases each). The CDR3 spans 12 residues. Trimming stripped 4 bases from V and 8 bases from J, with 13 bases between. Germline-derived CDR1 and CDR2 are SGHDT and YYEEEE. The CDR3 region has the DNA TGTGCCAGCAGCCTAAGAACGGGGCAGCAGTACTTC. It codes for CASSLRTGQQYF.

The genes are TRBV5-4 and TRBJ1-1; tentative D call: TRBD1 (5 bases). CDR3 length equals 14 residues. The germline V gene encodes CDR1 SGHNT and CDR2 YYREEE (reference sequence). Trimming shortened V by 2 bases and J by 6 bases, and 14 bases separated the two germline ends. CDR3 sequence: CASSLQARGAEAFF. The CDR3 nucleotides read TGTGCCAGCAGCTTACAAGCACGGGGCGCTGAAGCTTTCTTT.

The chain carries TRBV29-1 and TRBJ2-3; no firm D call. Germline V CDR1 and CDR2: SQVTM, ANQGSEA. The V gene lost 3 bases and the J gene lost 4 bases, with 11 bases spanning the gap. This CDR3 is 13 amino acids long. CDR3 nucleotide sequence: TGCAGCGTTGACTCCCAGCAGGCAGATACGCAGTATTTT. Translated: CSVDSQQADTQYF.

The chain carries TRBV30 and TRBJ2-5; D not resolved. V dropped 0 bases and J dropped 1 base, with 9 bases sitting between them. Germline V gives CDR1 GTSNPN, CDR2 SVGIG (reference sequence). The CDR3 is 14 amino acids. This CDR3 is CAWSVIGFQETQYF. The CDR3 coding sequence is TGTGCCTGGAGTGTTATCGGTTTCCAAGAGACCCAGTACTTC. Variable domain in full (rest from reference TRBV30 and TRBJ2-5): SQTIHQWPATLVQPVGSPLSLECTVEGTSNPNLYWYRQAAGRGLQLLFYSVGIGQISSEVPQNLSASRPQDRQFILSSKKLLLSDSGFYLCAWSVIGFQETQYFGPGTRLLVL.

This clone was recorded once. The rearrangement links TRBV7-2 to TRBJ2-7, with a possible D match to TRBD1 (6 bases). V lost 5 bases and J 2 bases, leaving 25 bases between the germline ends. The germline V gene encodes CDR1 SGHTA and CDR2 FQGNSA. The CDR3 is made up of 18 amino acids. The CDR3 region has the DNA TGTGCCAGCAGCACTCGAACCCTATCACAGGGTAGGACCTACGAGCAGTACTTC. Encoded protein: CASSTRTLSQGRTYEQYF.

J is TRBJ2-1 and V is TRBV7-3, with 11 bases fitting TRBD2. CDR1 SGHTA and CDR2 FQGTGA come from the germline V gene. Losses at the gene ends were 1 base for V and 5 bases for J; bases not matched to a gene: 19. CDR3 length: 21 residues. CDR3 loop: CASSLSLLAGGPEAGNNEQFF. The CDR3 DNA reads as TGTGCCAGCAGCTTAAGTCTTTTAGCGGGGGGGCCGGAGGCGGGAAACAATGAGCAGTTCTTC. Full variable domain (rest looked up from reference TRBV7-3 and TRBJ2-1): GAGVSQTPSNKVTEKGKYVELRCDPISGHTALYWYRQSLGQGPEFLIYFQGTGAADDSGLPNDRFFAVRPEGSVSTLKIQRTERGDSAVYLCASSLSLLAGGPEAGNNEQFFGPGTRLTVL.

The CDR3 loop is CASSQDAQGGSNQPQHF. For the CDR3, the DNA is TGTGCCAGCAGCCAAGATGCTCAGGGCGGAAGCAATCAGCCCCAGCATTTT. The chain employs TRBV4-2 and TRBJ1-5; possible D gene TRBD1, 5 bases. Trimming stripped 0 bases from V and 1 base from J, with 13 bases between. Germline loops: CDR1 LGHNA, CDR2 YNFKEQ. This CDR3 is built from 17 residues.

The V gene is TRBV6-5, the J gene TRBJ1-1, with a weak D call TRBD1 (5 bases). The CDR3 covers 13 residues. The germline gives CDR1 MNHEY, CDR2 SVGAGI. V gave up 6 bases and J gave up 7 bases, with 15 bases separating them. The CDR3 DNA is TGTGCCAGCAGGGTTCCCAATGGGGGTGAAGCTTTCTTT. Translation gives CASRVPNGGEAFF.

The V call is TRBV30, the J call TRBJ2-5, with no clear D. CDR1 is GTSNPN and CDR2 is SVGIG in the germline V gene (reference sequence). The V gene lost 0 bases and the J gene lost 3 bases, with 8 bases spanning the gap. The CDR3 consists of 13 residues. CDR3 loop: CAWSVARKETQYF. The CDR3 DNA follows: TGTGCCTGGAGTGTAGCCCGAAAAGAGACCCAGTACTTC. The full variable domain, rest sourced from reference TRBV30 and TRBJ2-5, is SQTIHQWPATLVQPVGSPLSLECTVEGTSNPNLYWYRQAAGRGLQLLFYSVGIGQISSEVPQNLSASRPQDRQFILSSKKLLLSDSGFYLCAWSVARKETQYFGPGTRLLVL.

The V and J genes are TRBV19 and TRBJ2-3, with 12 positions matching TRBD2. V lost 4 bases to trimming and J lost 6 bases; unmatched junction nucleotides: 8. CDR1 is LNHDA, CDR2 SQIVND, per germline (reference sequence). There are 16 residues in the CDR3. The CDR3 spells CASSTGLAGQGDTQYF. CDR3 coding DNA: TGTGCCAGTAGTACCGGACTAGCGGGGCAAGGGGATACGCAGTATTTT.

The chain has TRBV25-1 and TRBJ1-2; D gene unclear. Germline values: CDR1 MGHDK, CDR2 SYGVNS. The CDR3 is 16 amino acids. Trimming removed 2 bases at V and 8 bases at J, with 21 bases between. Here the CDR3 reads CASSEALGGEARGYTF. DNA for the CDR3: TGTGCCAGCAGTGAAGCCCTTGGCGGGGAGGCTAGGGGCTACACCTTC.

V is TRBV19 and J is TRBJ2-1; 7 bases line up with TRBD1. The trim removed 3 bases at V and 6 bases at J, leaving 5 bases unmatched. CDR3 size: 14 residues. The germline V gene encodes CDR1 LNHDA and CDR2 SQIVND (reference sequence). CDR3 amino acids: CASSMGTETNEQFF. CDR3 DNA: TGTGCCAGTAGTATGGGGACAGAGACCAATGAGCAGTTCTTC.

The rearrangement links TRBV19 to TRBJ2-2; possibly TRBD2 for D (6 bases). V lost 3 bases and J 1 base, leaving 12 bases between the germline ends. The CDR3 runs 16 residues. CDR1 is LNHDA, CDR2 SQIVND, per germline (reference sequence). CDR3: CASSILQGLNTGELFF. The CDR3 DNA is TGTGCCAGTAGTATTCTTCAGGGACTGAACACCGGGGAGCTGTTTTTT. Variable domain in full (rest from reference TRBV19 and TRBJ2-2): DGGITQSPKYLFRKEGQNVTLSCEQNLNHDAMYWYRQDPGQGLRLIYYSQIVNDFQKGDIAEGYSVSREKKESFPLTVTSAQKNPTAFYLCASSILQGLNTGELFFGEGSRLTVL.

This chain uses TRBV18 with TRBJ1-2; TRBD1 matches at 7 bases. In germline, CDR1 is KGHSH, CDR2 LQKENI. The ends lost 2 bases at V and 5 bases at J; junction bases unmatched: 2. The CDR3 covers 13 residues. For the CDR3, the DNA is TGTGCCAGCTCACCAGACAGGGATTATGGCTACACCTTC. Translation: CASSPDRDYGYTF.

This clone was detected only once. The rearrangement uses TRBV6-1 and TRBJ1-4; D is uncertain. With 3 bases removed from V and 3 bases from J, the gap between germline ends came to 8 bases. Germline V lookup: CDR1 MNHNS, CDR2 SASEGT. The CDR3 is 14 amino acids. This chain's CDR3 is CASSDKGSNEKLFF. The CDR3 bases are TGTGCCAGCAGTGATAAAGGCTCTAATGAAAAACTGTTTTTT.

The CDR3 DNA is TGTGCCAGCAGCCACCCTGGAGATACGCAGTATTTT. Translating gives CASSHPGDTQYF. This chain joins TRBV5-4 and TRBJ2-3; D is uncertain. The CDR3 consists of 12 residues. The V end was cut by 4 bases, the J end by 5 bases, with 8 bases between. Germline V lookup: CDR1 SGHNT, CDR2 YYREEE (reference sequence). The whole variable domain, filled in from reference TRBV5-4 and TRBJ2-3, reads ETGVTQSPTHLIKTRGQQVTLRCSSQSGHNTVSWYQQALGQGPQFIFQYYREEENGRGNFPPRFSGLQFPNYSSELNVNALELDDSALYLCASSHPGDTQYFGPGTRLTVL.

This clone was recorded only once. Other nucleotide sequences from this sample produce the same CDR3. V is TRBV30 and J is TRBJ1-1, with D possibly being TRBD1 (5 bases). V lost 0 bases to trimming and J lost 2 bases, with 7 bases between them. There are 13 residues in the CDR3. Germline V gene data show CDR1 as GTSNPN and CDR2 as SVGIG (reference sequence). The CDR3 DNA sequence: TGTGCCTGGAGTGTAGGGGTAAACACTGAAGCTTTCTTT. It encodes CAWSVGVNTEAFF.

Only a few counts were recorded for this clone. The genes are TRBV4-1 and TRBJ2-6, with 11 bases lining up with TRBD1. The CDR3 extends over 18 amino acids. V was clipped by 2 bases and J by 2 bases; unmatched bases: 5. Germline values: CDR1 MGHRA, CDR2 YSYEKL. The CDR3, as DNA: TGCGCCAGCAGCCAATCAGGACAGGGGGCAGCTGGGGCCAACGTCCTGACTTTC. Protein product: CASSQSGQGAAGANVLTF.

This clone was counted only a few times. V gene TRBV19 combines with J gene TRBJ1-1; D is unresolved. Germline CDR1 LNHDA, CDR2 SQIVND (reference sequence). This CDR3 is 11 amino acids long. V shed 4 bases and J shed 10 bases, with 10 bases lying between them. CDR3 region: CASSNLAIAFF. CDR3 DNA sequence: TGTGCCAGTAGTAATCTGGCGATAGCTTTCTTT. The variable domain in full, with the rest retrieved from reference TRBV19 and TRBJ1-1, is DGGITQSPKYLFRKEGQNVTLSCEQNLNHDAMYWYRQDPGQGLRLIYYSQIVNDFQKGDIAEGYSVSREKKESFPLTVTSAQKNPTAFYLCASSNLAIAFFGQGTRLTVV.

Concerning this clone: Distinct nucleotide sequences in the sample also encode this CDR3. The CDR3 is CSVEGQGGGYGYTF. CDR3 nucleotides: TGCAGCGTTGAAGGGCAGGGGGGTGGCTATGGCTACACCTTC. The chain couples TRBV29-1 to TRBJ1-2; 7 bases agree with TRBD1. This CDR3 has 14 amino acids. Germline V lookup: CDR1 SQVTM, CDR2 ANQGSEA. Germline trimming cut 1 base from V and 4 bases from J; bases unmatched to any gene: 6.

This clone has just a few counts. The chain employs TRBV25-1 and TRBJ2-6; the D call may be TRBD1 or TRBD2 (5 bases each). The CDR3 contains 15 residues. CDR1 is MGHDK, CDR2 SYGVNS, per germline. Between the trimmed V and J ends, which lost 4 bases and 3 bases, there was a span of 10 bases. The CDR3 coding sequence is TGTGCCAGCAGTGCTCGGGGCTTTGGGGCCAACGTCCTGACTTTC. It specifies CASSARGFGANVLTF. Variable domain in full (rest from reference TRBV25-1 and TRBJ2-6): EADIYQTPRYLVIGTGKKITLECSQTMGHDKMYWYQQDPGMELHLIHYSYGVNSTEKGDLSSESTVSRIRTEHFPLTLESARPSHTSQYLCASSARGFGANVLTFGAGSRLTVL.

The chain employs TRBV29-1 and TRBJ2-2, with D possibly being TRBD2 (6 bases). This CDR3 is 11 amino acids long. The germline gives CDR1 SQVTM, CDR2 ANQGSEA. V lost 7 bases and J 3 bases, leaving 6 bases between the germline ends. CDR3 loop: CSAGDTGELFF. The CDR3 DNA reads as TGCAGCGCGGGGGACACCGGGGAGCTGTTTTTT.

The chain combines TRBV4-3 with TRBJ2-2, with TRBD2 matching 8 bases. Unmatched junction bases numbered 7, after V lost 0 bases and J lost 4 bases. Germline V gene lookup returns CDR1 LGHNA and CDR2 YSLEER. The CDR3 is made up of 17 amino acids. CDR3 protein: CASSQDKREGSTGELFF. The DNA of the CDR3 is TGCGCCAGCAGCCAAGATAAACGGGAGGGGTCCACCGGGGAGCTGTTTTTT.

This chain joins TRBV29-1 and TRBJ1-1, with D perhaps TRBD1 (5 bases). This CDR3 has 13 amino acids. Germline values: CDR1 SQVTM, CDR2 ANQGSEA. The V and J ends lost 4 bases and 0 bases respectively, with 9 bases between them. CDR3 DNA sequence: TGCAGCGTTGCCAGGGCTTTGAACACTGAAGCTTTCTTT. It specifies CSVARALNTEAFF.

This chain uses TRBV14 with TRBJ2-5, with D maybe TRBD2 (5 bases). Germline CDR1 and CDR2: SGHDN and FVKESK. The V and J ends lost 2 bases and 4 bases respectively, with 14 bases between them. The CDR3 spans 15 residues. CDR3 nucleotides: TGTGCCAGCAGCCAAATAGGGCTAGCAGCAGAGACCCAGTACTTC. Protein sequence: CASSQIGLAAETQYF.

The genes are TRBV25-1 and TRBJ1-5; no firm D call. Trimming cost V 2 bases and J 0 bases, with 8 bases left between them. CDR1 MGHDK and CDR2 SYGVNS come from the germline V gene. This CDR3 has 15 residues. CDR3 sequence reads: CASSETGISNQPQHF. CDR3 nucleotide sequence: TGTGCCAGCAGTGAAACCGGGATTAGCAATCAGCCCCAGCATTTT.